These 18 T cell receptor beta chains came from one sample sequenced in a study of blood T cells in healthy people across ages. For the second PCR, which ran for about 7 to 11 cycles, a sample-barcoded 5' primer and a J-beta primer mix were used. In TCRdb, the 5' RACE reads were re-called with MiXCR into one record per CDR3 protein. This table has 500,000 to 550,000 distinct CDR3 sequences, 24% appearing once. This sample was shared with a second study, whose subject was T cells of mothers and their children.

Source material: blood. The source is a boy younger than 18 in good health.

This clonotype was counted a few times. The chain couples TRBV6-2 or TRBV6-3 to TRBJ2-7; D might be TRBD2 (5 bases). Trimming took 2 bases from V and 0 from J, leaving 5 bases between them. The germline V gene encodes CDR1 MNHEY and CDR2 SVGEGT. This CDR3 region has 13 residues. The CDR3 loop is CASSYDYSYEQYF. CDR3 nucleotides: TGTGCCAGCAGTTACGACTACTCCTACGAGCAGTACTTC.

This clonotype was observed many times. The chain has TRBV5-1 and TRBJ2-5; D tentatively reads TRBD1 or TRBD2 (5 bases each). V dropped 4 bases and J dropped 3 bases, with 10 bases sitting between them. The germline V gene has CDR1 SGHRS and CDR2 YFSETQ. The CDR3 is 13 amino acids. The CDR3 is CASSTGTEETQYF. The CDR3 coding sequence is TGCGCCAGCAGCACCGGGACGGAAGAGACCCAGTACTTC.

The chain carries TRBV20-1 and TRBJ2-7; D not resolved. Germline CDR1 is DFQATT and CDR2 is SNEGSKA (reference sequence). V gave up 5 bases and J gave up 3 bases, with 14 bases separating them. This CDR3 contains 13 residues. Here the CDR3 reads CSAQASFHYEQYF. For the CDR3, the DNA is TGCAGTGCTCAAGCGTCCTTTCACTACGAGCAGTACTTC.

This rearrangement joins TRBV12-3 or TRBV12-4 to TRBJ2-1; D not resolved. The germline V and J ends were trimmed by 6 bases and 7 bases, with 13 bases remaining between them. This CDR3 has 13 amino acids. The CDR3 loop reads CASRELTRNEQFF. The CDR3 DNA sequence: TGTGCCAGCAGAGAATTGACTCGGAATGAGCAGTTCTTC.

The chain combines TRBV6-6 with TRBJ1-2; no definite D call. Between the trimmed V and J ends, which lost 8 bases and 0 bases, there was a span of 19 bases. The CDR3 length is 16 residues. CDR1 MNHNY and CDR2 SVGAGI come from the germline V gene (reference sequence). The CDR3 protein is CASGSTATRTNYGYTF. The CDR3 DNA is TGTGCCAGCGGATCTACCGCCACAAGAACTAACTATGGCTACACCTTC.

This chain joins TRBV5-1 and TRBJ2-2; D not resolved. CDR3 size: 17 residues. Trimming shortened V by 0 bases and J by 0 bases, and 12 bases separated the two germline ends. The V gene's germline CDR1 is SGHRS and CDR2 YFSETQ. The CDR3 protein is CASSLAWADTNTGELFF. CDR3 DNA sequence: TGCGCCAGCAGCTTGGCCTGGGCAGACACGAACACCGGGGAGCTGTTTTTT.

The genes are TRBV28 and TRBJ2-4; the D gene is possibly TRBD2 (7 bases). This CDR3 is 16 amino acids long. Germline CDR1 is MDHEN and CDR2 is SYDVKM. V was shortened by 10 bases and J by 4 bases, with 23 bases between the two germline ends. CDR3 residues: CATKAFGGPRKNIQYF. In nucleotides, the CDR3 is TGTGCCACCAAAGCTTTCGGGGGGCCTCGGAAAAACATTCAGTACTTC.

The chain employs TRBV7-9 and TRBJ2-5; no clear D gene. Deletions cut 5 bases from V and 4 bases from J, with 8 bases between. Germline V gene lookup returns CDR1 SEHNR and CDR2 FQNEAQ (reference sequence). This CDR3 contains 12 residues. The CDR3 region is CASSHLRETQYF. DNA of the CDR3: TGTGCCAGCAGCCACCTCCGAGAGACCCAGTACTTC.

This clonotype has a handful of counts. V usage is TRBV20-1 and J usage is TRBJ2-5, with 7 bases lining up with TRBD1. Per germline, CDR1 DFQATT and CDR2 SNEGSKA (reference sequence). V lost 3 bases to trimming and J lost 2 bases; unmatched junction nucleotides: 9. CDR3 length equals 15 residues. The CDR3 loop reads CSASEDRRGQETQYF. The DNA of the CDR3 is TGCAGTGCTAGCGAGGACAGGCGCGGACAAGAGACCCAGTACTTC.

The chain recombines TRBV20-1 with TRBJ2-5, with 7 bases lining up with TRBD2. Trimming removed 2 bases from V and 2 bases from J; junction bases left unmatched: 2. This CDR3 spans 13 amino acids. CDR1 DFQATT and CDR2 SNEGSKA come from the germline V gene (reference sequence). The CDR3 sequence: CSARHSGQETQYF. CDR3 nucleotides: TGCAGTGCTAGACATAGCGGGCAAGAGACCCAGTACTTC.

The chain is built from TRBV10-3 and TRBJ2-3; TRBD2 might be the D (5 bases). The CDR3 loop spans 13 amino acids. The germline V and J ends were trimmed by 7 bases and 5 bases, with 13 bases remaining between them. Germline CDR1 and CDR2: ENHRY and SYGVKD. The CDR3 DNA reads as TGTGCCATCAAGCTGGGAGCTCAAGATACGCAGTATTTT. It codes for CAIKLGAQDTQYF.

This clonotype has just a few counts. A much larger clone differs from this one at a single base, so this may be a read error. This sequence joins TRBV24-1 and TRBJ2-2; D gene ambiguous. Trimming took 1 base from V and 6 from J, leaving 2 bases between them. The germline V gene has CDR1 KGHDR and CDR2 SFDVKD. The CDR3 has 12 residues. CDR3 DNA sequence: TGTGCCACCAGTGATTTCGCCGGGGAGCTGTTTTTT. It translates to CATSDFAGELFF.

The chain employs TRBV3-1 and TRBJ2-7; the D is unclear. This CDR3 contains 15 residues. Germline V CDR1 and CDR2: LGHDT, YNNKEL (reference sequence). Deletions cut 1 base from V and 0 bases from J, with 10 bases between. DNA of the CDR3: TGTGCCAGCAGCCAAGCAGTGGGGTCCTCCTACGAGCAGTACTTC. It specifies CASSQAVGSSYEQYF.

The sample holds a few counts of this clonotype. The rearrangement joins TRBV19 to TRBJ1-5, with 7 bases aligning to TRBD1. This CDR3 comprises 15 residues. V gave up 5 bases and J gave up 1 base; unmatched junction bases: 5. The germline gives CDR1 LNHDA, CDR2 SQIVND (reference sequence). The CDR3 coding sequence is TGTGCCAGTAGTTCCGACAGGGCGAGCAATCAGCCCCAGCATTTT. It encodes CASSSDRASNQPQHF.

The chain carries TRBV9 and TRBJ1-2; D unclear. V was cut by 0 bases and J by 1 base, with 7 bases left in between. This CDR3 is built from 14 residues. Germline V gives CDR1 SGDLS, CDR2 YYNGEE. For the CDR3, the DNA is TGTGCCAGCAGCGTAGCTCCCAGTAACTATGGCTACACCTTC. Its translation is CASSVAPSNYGYTF. The full variable domain, its missing parts supplied by reference TRBV9 and TRBJ1-2, is DSGVTQTPKHLITATGQRVTLRCSPRSGDLSVYWYQQSLDQGLQFLIQYYNGEERAKGNILERFSAQQFPDLHSELNLSSLELGDSALYFCASSVAPSNYGYTFGSGTRLTVV.

The table lists this clonotype with many counts. This sequence joins TRBV28 and TRBJ2-7, with 7 bases that match TRBD1. V trimming: 4 bases; J trimming: 3 bases; junction bases outside the gene matches: 3. The CDR3 contains 13 residues. In germline, CDR1 is MDHEN, CDR2 SYDVKM. DNA for the CDR3: TGTGCCAGCAGTTACGGGACAGACTACGAGCAGTACTTC. It specifies CASSYGTDYEQYF. The complete variable domain, with remaining parts taken from reference TRBV28 and TRBJ2-7, reads DVKVTQSSRYLVKRTGEKVFLECVQDMDHENMFWYRQDPGLGLRLIYFSYDVKMKEKGDIPEGYSVSREKKERFSLILESASTNQTSMYLCASSYGTDYEQYFGPGTRLTVT.

Remarks on this clonotype: At one end the junction does not follow the germline gene, possibly because of a read error. The chain recombines TRBV29-1 with TRBJ2-5, with TRBD1 matching 7 bases. Germline V lookup: CDR1 SQVTM, CDR2 ANQGSEA. The CDR3 is 17 residues long. CDR3 sequence (DNA): TGCAACGTTGAAGACGCCCTCGACAGGGCGCCGAAAGAGACCCAGTACTTC. Translated: CNVEDALDRAPKETQYF.

The chain has TRBV5-6 and TRBJ2-1, with 8 nucleotides matching TRBD2. With 2 bases clipped from V and 10 bases from J, the junction kept 8 bases outside the gene matches. The CDR3 is 14 residues long. Germline CDR1 is SGHDT and CDR2 is YYEEEE. The CDR3 loop reads CASSFSGGAGEQFF. The CDR3 DNA sequence: TGTGCCAGCAGCTTTTCCGGGGGGGCTGGGGAGCAGTTCTTC.